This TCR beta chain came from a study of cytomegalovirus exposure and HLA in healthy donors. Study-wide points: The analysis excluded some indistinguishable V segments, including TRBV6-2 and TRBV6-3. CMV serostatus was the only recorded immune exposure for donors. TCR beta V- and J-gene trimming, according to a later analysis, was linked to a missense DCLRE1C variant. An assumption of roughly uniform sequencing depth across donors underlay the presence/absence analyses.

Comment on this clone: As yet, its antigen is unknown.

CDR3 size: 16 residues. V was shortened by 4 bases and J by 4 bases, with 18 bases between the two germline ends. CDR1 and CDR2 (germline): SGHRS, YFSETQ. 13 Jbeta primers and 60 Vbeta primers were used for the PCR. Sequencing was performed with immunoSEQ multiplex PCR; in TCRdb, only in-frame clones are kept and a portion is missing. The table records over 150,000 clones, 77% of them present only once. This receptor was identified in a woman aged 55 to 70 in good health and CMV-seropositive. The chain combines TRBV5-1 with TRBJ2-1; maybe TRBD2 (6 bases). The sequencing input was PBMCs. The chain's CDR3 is CASSPGGSAGYNEQFF. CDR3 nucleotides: TGCGCCAGCAGCCCCGGTGGGTCGGCGGGGTACAATGAGCAGTTCTTC.